This T cell receptor beta chain was observed in a study of shared clonotypes between healthy human individuals. Deletions cut 3 bases from V and 6 bases from J, with 18 bases between. The CDR3 is 15 amino acids. The V gene's germline CDR1 is SQVTM and CDR2 ANQGSEA. Repertoires were generated with immunoSEQ multiplex PCR, while TCRdb's copy carries only in-frame clones and drops some. The sample yields more than 1.2 million clones, 98% seen once. Material: naive CD4+ T cells sorted from blood. Subset defined: CD45RA+ positively selected. This clonotype was sampled from a man between 25 and 39 years old in good health. This rearrangement joins TRBV29-1 to TRBJ2-1; the D gene is possibly TRBD2 (5 bases). The CDR3 sequence: CSVEKDSTNFNEQFF. Written as DNA, the CDR3 is TGCAGCGTTGAGAAGGACTCGACTAACTTCAATGAGCAGTTCTTC.